This T cell receptor (beta chain) was identified in a study of OX40 agonist ivuxolimab in advanced cancers. Study information: An agonistic anti-OX40 (CD134) antibody, ivuxolimab, was used to treat the patients. Prior anti-PD-1, anti-PD-L1 or anti-CTLA-4 therapy was allowed; 30% to 40% had some.

The table came from immunoSEQ multiplex PCR; TCRdb's copy has only in-frame clones and leaves some out. This table holds about 42,000 clones, roughly four fifths found once. If patients had autoimmune disease history or systemic immunosuppression, they were excluded. Blood was sampled at baseline, cycle 4 day 1, and cycle 7 day 1. This clone was detected only a few times. The CDR3 is 13 amino acids. V was pared by 3 bases and J by 3 bases, with 11 bases between. From germline, CDR1 is SQVTM and CDR2 ANQGSEA. The V call is TRBV29-1, the J call TRBJ1-2; D gene unclear. This specimen was CD4+ or CD8+ T cells sorted from blood, taken in a trial of the OX40 agonist ivuxolimab. This receptor was taken from an adult with an advanced solid tumor such as melanoma, head and neck, liver or kidney cancer. As DNA, the CDR3 is TGCAGCGTTGAGACGGGGAACGACTATGGCTACACCTTC. Encoded protein: CSVETGNDYGYTF.